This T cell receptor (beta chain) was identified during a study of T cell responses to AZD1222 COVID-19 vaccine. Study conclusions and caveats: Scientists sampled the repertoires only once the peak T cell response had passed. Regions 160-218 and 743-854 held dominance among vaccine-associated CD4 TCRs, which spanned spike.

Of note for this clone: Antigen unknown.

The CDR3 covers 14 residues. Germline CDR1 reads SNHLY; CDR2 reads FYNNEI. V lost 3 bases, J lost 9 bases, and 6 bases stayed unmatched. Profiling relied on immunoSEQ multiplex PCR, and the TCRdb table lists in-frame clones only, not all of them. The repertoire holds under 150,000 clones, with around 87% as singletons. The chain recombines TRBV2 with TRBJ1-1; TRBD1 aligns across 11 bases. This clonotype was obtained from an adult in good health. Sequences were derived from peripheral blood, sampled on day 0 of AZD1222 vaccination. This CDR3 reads CASSDWDRGRKAFF. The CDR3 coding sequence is TGTGCCAGCAGTGACTGGGACAGGGGGAGAAAAGCTTTCTTT.